This TCR beta chain stems from a study of shared clonotypes between healthy human individuals. Notes on the study in general: Of the naive CD4 clonotypes, approximately 5% were shared across a handful of donors. Expectations were that clonotype sharing among donors would be affected by sequencing depth. Relative to clonotypes present in all four donors, those not shared had lower generation probabilities.

Germline values: CDR1 SEHNR, CDR2 FQNEAQ (reference sequence). V was shortened by 3 bases and J by 3 bases, with 6 bases between the two germline ends. The CDR3 runs to 12 residues. As to this clone: Its specificity is unknown.

Per the authors' pipeline: Without quality scores, immunoSEQ junctional reads could not be filtered like full-length reads. The data were produced by immunoSEQ multiplex PCR, yet TCRdb's version contains in-frame clones alone and is incomplete. D and trimming were read from the DNA, whereas the V and J calls and clone size are those reported in that table. This sample has around 2.5 million clones, with approximately 94% found just once. Sequencing used naive CD4+ T cells from PBMCs. Subset denoted: CD45RA+ positively selected. V and J are TRBV7-9 and TRBJ2-7, with D unclear. This clonotype was obtained from a man between 18 and 35 years old in good health. Some clones in this sample may be carry-over from other donors' samples. The CDR3 spells CASSFEVYEQYF. In nucleotides, the CDR3 is TGTGCCAGCAGCTTTGAGGTCTACGAGCAGTACTTC.